The 20 T cell receptor beta chains in this list originate from one sample, sequenced in a study of cytomegalovirus exposure and HLA in healthy donors. Primers for the PCR totalled 60 Vbeta and 13 Jbeta. Clones were read by immunoSEQ multiplex PCR, and TCRdb kept only the in-frame ones, dropping some. Among 100,000 to 150,000 clones listed, about 80% were seen once. Sequencing input: PBMCs. The source is a woman in her forties or fifties in good health and CMV-seropositive.

The V call is TRBV9, the J call TRBJ2-1; 7 bases match TRBD2. The CDR3 consists of 16 residues. V was clipped by 0 bases and J by 0 bases; unmatched bases: 3. Per germline, CDR1 SGDLS and CDR2 YYNGEE. The CDR3 loop reads CASSVEGGSSYNEQFF. CDR3 DNA sequence: TGTGCCAGCAGCGTAGAGGGCGGGAGCTCCTACAATGAGCAGTTCTTC.

Here the CDR3 reads CASSLGASYSGANVLTF. The CDR3 DNA follows: TGTGCCAGCAGCTTGGGAGCATCTTACTCTGGGGCCAACGTCCTGACTTTC. The J gene is TRBJ2-6, the V gene TRBV7-6, with D perhaps TRBD2 (5 bases). Trimming removed 3 bases at V and 0 bases at J, with 12 bases between. Per germline, CDR1 SGHVS and CDR2 FNYEAQ. This CDR3 region has 17 residues.

The chain links TRBV6-1 to TRBJ2-5; 10 nucleotides align to TRBD2. This CDR3 has 13 residues. The junction had 3 bases not matched to a gene; V was cut back by 6 bases and J by 5 bases. CDR1 is MNHNS, CDR2 SASEGT, per germline. The CDR3 is CASRPGLAETQYF. The CDR3, as DNA: TGTGCCAGCAGGCCGGGACTAGCGGAGACCCAGTACTTC.

The sample holds a few counts of this clone. V is TRBV6-6 and J is TRBJ1-3; D might be TRBD1 (5 bases). Per germline, CDR1 MNHNY and CDR2 SVGAGI (reference sequence). This CDR3 spans 12 amino acids. Trimming removed 9 bases at V and 2 bases at J, with 8 bases between. The CDR3 DNA sequence: TGTGCCAGTAGGGGTCCTGGAAACACCATATATTTT. It codes for CASRGPGNTIYF.

V gene TRBV4-3 combines with J gene TRBJ2-3; 10 bases align to TRBD2. The CDR3 is 16 amino acids. The trim removed 4 bases at V and 7 bases at J, leaving 11 bases unmatched. Per germline, CDR1 LGHNA and CDR2 YSLEER. The CDR3 loop reads CASSPSAQRGGHTQYF. DNA of the CDR3: TGCGCCAGCAGCCCTTCCGCTCAGCGGGGGGGCCATACGCAGTATTTT.

There are a few counts of this clone. V usage is TRBV4-1 and J usage is TRBJ2-7; 9 nucleotides match TRBD1. Germline V lookup: CDR1 MGHRA, CDR2 YSYEKL. The junction had 8 bases not matched to a gene; V was cut back by 1 base and J by 7 bases. This CDR3 has 15 residues. For the CDR3, the DNA is TGCGCCAGCAGCCAAGTTGGGACAGGGCATCTTGAGCAGTACTTC. Protein sequence: CASSQVGTGHLEQYF.

The sample holds a few counts of this clone. The identical CDR3 is also encoded by other nucleotide sequences in the sample. The rearrangement uses TRBV7-9 and TRBJ1-2; 8 positions agree with TRBD1. The CDR3 runs to 15 residues. The trim removed 7 bases at V and 2 bases at J, leaving 9 bases unmatched. Germline V gives CDR1 SEHNR, CDR2 FQNEAQ (reference sequence). CDR3 protein: CASNPGGDSNYGYTF. The CDR3, as DNA: TGTGCCAGCAATCCAGGGGGCGATTCGAACTATGGCTACACCTTC.

This clone showed up just once. The chain combines TRBV27 with TRBJ2-7, with a weak D call TRBD2 (5 bases). This CDR3 region has 15 residues. V was shortened by 6 bases and J by 0 bases, with 15 bases between the two germline ends. Germline CDR1 is MNHEY and CDR2 is SMNVEV (reference sequence). The CDR3 reads CASSVGGSSSYEQYF. CDR3 bases: TGTGCCAGCAGCGTAGGCGGGTCAAGCTCCTACGAGCAGTACTTC.

This sequence joins TRBV7-3 and TRBJ2-2, with 9 bases that match TRBD2. Germline CDR1 SGHTA, CDR2 FQGTGA. There are 16 residues in the CDR3. The V segment lost 5 bases and the J segment 2 bases; nucleotides outside the gene matches: 6. DNA of the CDR3: TGTGCCAGCAGCCCTCGACTAGCGGAAAACACCGGGGAGCTGTTTTTT. It is translated as CASSPRLAENTGELFF.

The chain uses TRBV6-1 and TRBJ1-1; 7 positions agree with TRBD1. After removal of 9 bases from V and 4 bases from J, the junction contained 8 bases not matched to a gene. This CDR3 contains 13 residues. Germline CDR1 and CDR2: MNHNS and SASEGT. The CDR3 DNA reads TGTGCCAGTACCTGGACAGGTCCCACTGAAGCTTTCTTT. Translating it yields CASTWTGPTEAFF.

The V call is TRBV7-2, the J call TRBJ2-7, with 8 bases aligning to TRBD2. The CDR3 has 14 amino acids. Germline values: CDR1 SGHTA, CDR2 FQGNSA. The J segment lost 6 bases and the V segment lost 3 bases, leaving 7 bases of the junction unmatched. The CDR3 spells CASSFSGSRGEQYF. Written as DNA, the CDR3 is TGTGCCAGCAGCTTCAGCGGGAGCAGGGGCGAGCAGTACTTC. Full variable domain (remainder filled in from reference TRBV7-2 and TRBJ2-7): GAGVSQSPSNKVTEKGKDVELRCDPISGHTALYWYRQSLGQGLEFLIYFQGNSAPDKSGLPSDRFSAERTGGSVSTLTIQRTQQEDSAVYLCASSFSGSRGEQYFGPGTRLTVT.

The chain recombines TRBV2 with TRBJ1-2, with a weak D call TRBD1 (5 bases). Looked up from germline, CDR1 is SNHLY and CDR2 is FYNNEI. The V gene lost 6 bases and the J gene lost 0 bases, with 14 bases spanning the gap. This CDR3 comprises 15 residues. The CDR3, as DNA: TGTGCCAGCAGCCCCGCGGGACGATCTAACTATGGCTACACCTTC. Translation gives CASSPAGRSNYGYTF.

In the case of this clone: A junction boundary mismatches the germline segment, possibly from a read error. This rearrangement joins TRBV6-1 to TRBJ2-1; 10 nucleotides line up with TRBD1. Per the germline V gene, CDR1 is MNHNS and CDR2 is SASEGT. This CDR3 is built from 15 residues. The CDR3 spells CASRAGTGDNNAQFF. As DNA, the CDR3 is TGTGCCAGCAGGGCCGGGACAGGGGACAACAATGCGCAGTTCTTC.

The chain joins TRBV2 to TRBJ1-1; D is possibly TRBD1 (6 bases). The CDR3 runs 13 residues. Germline assignment: CDR1 SNHLY and CDR2 FYNNEI. Between the trimmed V and J ends, which lost 7 bases and 1 base, there was a span of 10 bases. The CDR3 here is CASTIQGNTEAFF. Written as DNA, the CDR3 is TGTGCCAGCACAATACAGGGGAACACTGAAGCTTTCTTT. Full variable domain (missing parts from reference TRBV2 and TRBJ1-1): EPEVTQTPSHQVTQMGQEVILRCVPISNHLYFYWYRQILGQKVEFLVSFYNNEISEKSEIFDDQFSVERPDGSNFTLKIRSTKLEDSAMYFCASTIQGNTEAFFGQGTRLTVV.

The chain has TRBV11-3 and TRBJ1-1; D is unresolved. From germline, CDR1 is SGHNT and CDR2 YENEEA. Trimming shortened V by 1 base and J by 2 bases, and 11 bases separated the two germline ends. The CDR3 has 15 residues. The CDR3 region is CASSLGPGRNTEAFF. The CDR3 nucleotides are TGTGCCAGCAGCTTAGGGCCGGGGAGAAACACTGAAGCTTTCTTT.

The V call is TRBV2, the J call TRBJ1-6; TRBD1 might be the D (6 bases). This CDR3 is built from 14 residues. V gave up 9 bases and J gave up 5 bases, with 14 bases separating them. Germline V gives CDR1 SNHLY, CDR2 FYNNEI. CDR3 region: CARAQGSNNSPLHF. The DNA for the CDR3 is TGTGCCAGGGCCCAGGGGAGTAATAATTCACCCCTCCACTTT.

This chain links TRBV27 with TRBJ1-6, with D maybe TRBD1 (6 bases). With 5 bases removed from V and 6 bases from J, the gap between germline ends came to 17 bases. The CDR3 is 16 residues long. The germline CDR1 and CDR2 sequences are MNHEY and SMNVEV (reference sequence). CDR3 coding DNA: TGTGCCAGCAGTCCGGACAGAAAGAGACGTAATTCACCCCTCCACTTT. Translating it yields CASSPDRKRRNSPLHF.

The sample holds one count of this clone. The V call is TRBV6-5, the J call TRBJ2-7; 12 bases are shared with TRBD2. Losses at the gene ends were 5 bases for V and 2 bases for J; bases not matched to a gene: 4. The CDR3 loop spans 15 amino acids. Germline CDR1 and CDR2: MNHEY and SVGAGI. The CDR3 DNA reads TGTGCCAGCAGTGGTGGACTAGCGGGGACCTACGAGCAGTACTTC. Encoded protein: CASSGGLAGTYEQYF.

The rearrangement joins TRBV29-1 to TRBJ2-5; 11 nucleotides align to TRBD2. The trim removed 7 bases at V and 4 bases at J, leaving 2 bases unmatched. Germline assignment: CDR1 SQVTM and CDR2 ANQGSEA. The CDR3 loop spans 12 amino acids. The DNA for the CDR3 is TGCAGCGGGGGGACTAGCGGAGAGACCCAGTACTTC. The encoded protein is CSGGTSGETQYF.

V gene TRBV2 combines with J gene TRBJ1-1; 9 bases agree with TRBD1. Germline CDR1 is SNHLY and CDR2 is FYNNEI. The CDR3 spans 17 residues. Trimming took 5 bases from V and 1 from J; bases not matched to a gene: 11. The CDR3 DNA reads as TGTGCCAGCAGTACCATTAAAACGGGACAGGGGAACACTGAAGCTTTCTTT. It codes for CASSTIKTGQGNTEAFF.